This T cell receptor beta chain emerged from a study of cytomegalovirus exposure and HLA in healthy donors. Note on this clone: What it binds is unknown.

Study-wide results and caveats: Many donors carried some public TCRs, although rarity characterized most TCR sequences.

In germline, CDR1 is ENHRY, CDR2 SYGVKD. V shed 6 bases and J 0 bases; nucleotides not matched to a gene: 3. The CDR3 contains 16 residues. TCRdb's table, derived via immunoSEQ multiplex PCR, lists solely in-frame clones and lacks some. Among fewer than 90,000 clones, approximately 84% were seen once, and the ten largest hold 9% to 13%. This clonotype originated in a woman younger than 35 in good health and CMV-seropositive. The chain couples TRBV10-3 to TRBJ2-3, with 13 bases aligning to TRBD2. Sequencing used PBMCs. The CDR3 reads CAIRTSGGSSTDTQYF. CDR3 DNA sequence: TGTGCCATCAGGACTAGCGGGGGGTCTAGCACAGATACGCAGTATTTT.